This T cell receptor beta chain stems from a study of blood T cell repertoires in COVID-19. Study details: Sites in the United States, Italy and Spain provided acute and convalescent COVID-19 samples. The analysed material was cDNA or gDNA that came from T cells, B-cell-depleted T cells, or PBMCs.

Repertoires were generated with immunoSEQ multiplex PCR, while TCRdb's copy carries only in-frame clones and drops some. The repertoire holds 30,000 to 50,000 clones, with 87% as singletons. The germline CDR1 and CDR2 sequences are MNHNS and SASEGT. Germline trimming cut 4 bases from V and 2 bases from J; bases unmatched to any gene: 7. The CDR3 is made up of 16 amino acids. This sequence was found in a man aged 45 to 65 with active or convalescent COVID-19. This chain uses TRBV6-1 with TRBJ1-5; the match to TRBD1 covers 8 bases. Specimen: peripheral blood. This chain's CDR3 is CASSGDRLIGNQPQHF. The DNA for the CDR3 is TGTGCCAGCAGTGGGGACAGGCTGATCGGCAATCAGCCCCAGCATTTT.